This T cell receptor beta chain is drawn from a study of T cell changes during pregnancy in multiple sclerosis. Generated by immunoSEQ multiplex PCR, the TCRdb table keeps only in-frame clones and is missing some. The top ten hold more than 1.2% of the sample, which has about 70,000 clones, 92% seen once. The TCR was taken from a female donor with multiple sclerosis, enrolled in a pregnancy study. Specimen: peripheral blood, collected after pregnancy.

CDR3 coding DNA: TGCAGCGTTGGCCTAATGGAGACCCAGTACTTC. This sequence encodes CSVGLMETQYF. The chain couples TRBV29-1 to TRBJ2-5, with D unresolved. Germline values: CDR1 SQVTM, CDR2 ANQGSEA. CDR3 length: 11 residues. The V and J ends lost 4 bases and 5 bases respectively, with 8 bases between them.